Listed here are 5 T cell receptor beta chains from one sample, sequenced in a study of memory CD4+ T cells and cytomegalovirus serostatus. The sort gate was single viable CD3+CD4+CD8-CD45RO+ cells for memory CD4+ T cells. TCRdb's copy holds only in-frame clones and misses some; the assay was immunoSEQ multiplex PCR. The table lists around 45,000 clones, approximately 81% of them singletons. Specimen: memory CD4+ T cells from blood. These receptors originate from an adult in good health and CMV-seropositive.

The V call is TRBV2, the J call TRBJ1-4; a possible D gene is TRBD1 (5 bases). CDR3 size: 15 residues. V gave up 5 bases and J gave up 0 bases, with 10 bases separating them. Germline loops: CDR1 SNHLY, CDR2 FYNNEI. This CDR3 reads CASSRDGATNEKLFF. The CDR3 DNA reads TGTGCCAGCAGTCGGGACGGCGCAACTAATGAAAAACTGTTTTTT. Drawing the rest from reference TRBV2 and TRBJ1-4, the complete variable domain is EPEVTQTPSHQVTQMGQEVILRCVPISNHLYFYWYRQILGQKVEFLVSFYNNEISEKSEIFDDQFSVERPDGSNFTLKIRSTKLEDSAMYFCASSRDGATNEKLFFGSGTQLSVL.

This clone was seen only a few times. The chain is built from TRBV5-1 and TRBJ1-1, with 8 nucleotides matching TRBD1. This CDR3 region has 14 residues. The germline gives CDR1 SGHRS, CDR2 YFSETQ. Germline trimming cut 3 bases from V and 4 bases from J; bases unmatched to any gene: 5. CDR3 in amino acids: CASSSQGQGTEAFF. CDR3 nucleotides: TGCGCCAGCAGCTCTCAAGGACAGGGCACTGAAGCTTTCTTT.

There are a few counts of this clone. The V call is TRBV2, the J call TRBJ1-4; D remains unclear. Germline loops: CDR1 SNHLY, CDR2 FYNNEI. Between the trimmed V and J ends, which lost 6 bases and 8 bases, there was a span of 13 bases. The CDR3 extends over 13 amino acids. This CDR3 reads CASRGRVGEKLFF. The CDR3 bases are TGTGCCAGCAGGGGCCGGGTAGGGGAAAAACTGTTTTTT.

The chain has TRBV7-9 and TRBJ1-1; TRBD1 might be the D (5 bases). Per germline, CDR1 SEHNR and CDR2 FQNEAQ (reference sequence). With 6 bases removed from V and 2 bases from J, the gap between germline ends came to 25 bases. This CDR3 is 18 amino acids long. DNA for the CDR3: TGTGCCAGCAGACCAGCTCTAAGACAGACCCATATTAACACTGAAGCTTTCTTT. Amino acids: CASRPALRQTHINTEAFF.

V and J are TRBV18 and TRBJ1-1; D remains ambiguous. The CDR3 is 15 residues long. With 3 bases removed from V and 1 base from J, the gap between germline ends came to 12 bases. Germline assignment: CDR1 KGHSH and CDR2 LQKENI. DNA for the CDR3: TGTGCCAGCTCACCCTCGACGGGGTCGAACACTGAAGCTTTCTTT. Translation: CASSPSTGSNTEAFF. Full variable domain (rest looked up from reference TRBV18 and TRBJ1-1): NAGVMQNPRHLVRRRGQEARLRCSPMKGHSHVYWYRQLPEEGLKFMVYLQKENIIDESGMPKERFSAEFPKEGPSILRIQQVVRGDSAAYFCASSPSTGSNTEAFFGQGTRLTVV.